This TCR beta chain is drawn from a study of blood T cell repertoires in COVID-19. Overall study context: Sites across the United States, Italy and Spain contributed samples from acute and convalescent COVID-19.

Sequenced by immunoSEQ multiplex PCR; TCRdb stores in-frame clones only, minus some. This sample carries about 400,000 clones, about 89% of them seen once, and the ten largest clones take roughly 4%. Germline-derived CDR1 and CDR2 are MNHNY and SVGAGI (reference sequence). The junction had 3 bases not matched to a gene; V was cut back by 0 bases and J by 7 bases. The length of the CDR3 is 15 residues. This clone has a single count. V gene TRBV6-6 combines with J gene TRBJ2-2, with TRBD2 identical over 9 bases. The material sequenced was peripheral blood. The source of this sequence is a woman in her 30s with acute or convalescent COVID-19. The CDR3 loop is CASSYSPSGVGELFF. CDR3 bases: TGTGCCAGCAGTTACTCACCTAGCGGGGTCGGGGAGCTGTTTTTT.